This TCR beta chain appears in the sequencing data of a study of shared clonotypes between healthy human individuals (dated by TCRdb to 2020 to 2021). A note on the overall study: The cohort included a few men and a couple of women between 18 and 49 years of age. Per donor, three plates each were used for CD4 naive and CD4 memory, two for CD8 naive, and one for CD8 memory. Blood TCR repertoires of about five healthy adults were deeply sequenced to estimate repertoire size and the extent of clonotype sharing between individuals. To increase sequencing depth and limit assay-specific biases, different laboratories used diverse techniques to prepare libraries and sequence TCR repertoires. Between about 0.85 and 8.9 billion PBMCs per donor were obtained by leukapheresis. Points the paper makes about the study in general: Sharing across a few donors was observed for about 5% of naive CD4, over 3% of naive CD8, around 2.5% of memory CD4, and about 0.4% of memory CD8 clonotypes. Naive subsets generally had larger estimated clonotype richness than memory subsets. Clonotypes shared by all four sorted-subset donors showed higher generation probabilities than non-shared clonotypes. Pairwise subsampling indicated that sequencing depth was expected to affect the degree of clonotype sharing among donors. Even with the large sequencing depth, rarefaction of the sorted-subset datasets indicated that sequencing was incomplete. Sampling was limited to blood, and TCR repertoires in tissue likely differ from TCR repertoires in blood. Because the study included a small number of donors, the genetic and exposure-history diversity represented was limited.

CD8 naive samples consisted of CD45RO-negative cells that were positively selected for CCR7, yielding a CD45RA+CCR7+ population without TemRA cells. The donors were healthy, HIV-negative adults with no recently reported acute infections or vaccinations. Every donor was a Caucasian adult living in Nashville, Tennessee, USA. Blood was collected by leukapheresis, and PBMCs were isolated by Ficoll-Histopaque density gradient centrifugation and then cryopreserved in liquid nitrogen vapor phase. Analytical flow cytometry was used to check the purity and quantity of every magnetically sorted T cell population. Each sorted fraction had its genomic DNA isolated and then quantified by UV absorbance on a Nanodrop 2000c. Of note for this clone: There is no known antigen for this receptor. The input lacks base qualities; no much larger clone sits a single base away.

Its CDR3 holds 14 amino acids, cysteine through phenylalanine. This entry keeps only the CDR3 DNA: 42 bases, framed from base 1. Looking up the germline V gene (reference sequence) yields CDR1 MNHEY and CDR2 SMNVEV. Trimming takes 2 bases from V and 3 bases from J, and the germline ends sit 10 bases apart. TCR CDR3 regions were amplified from genomic DNA by multiplex PCR using the deep immunoSEQ assay. For each cell subset, the extracted genomic DNA was distributed evenly across all wells of several immunoSEQ 96-well plates, and each plate served as one replicate. For sorted subsets, about 210 ng of genomic DNA, equivalent to tens of thousands of T cell genomes, went into each replicate PCR. The purified libraries were quantified using a Qubit 3.0 fluorometer, sized with a Bioanalyzer 2100, and then quantified again using the KAPA Library Quantification kit. A separate single-read 150-cycle Illumina NextSeq 550 flow cell was used to sequence each immunoSEQ 96-well plate. In the source study's methods: Because the immunoSEQ output included only junctional sequences and no quality scores, the filtering could not be the same as the filtering used for full-length reads. Sequences were annotated with PyIR, a Python wrapper for IgBLAST v1.9, using IMGT germline references to assign V/J genes and CDR3. Reads were filtered out if the reads had weak V/J assignments (E-value above 1e-6), no CDR3, stop codons, out-of-frame junctions, or ambiguous translated residues. V3J clonotypes were defined as sequences sharing an identical inferred V gene, J gene, and CDR3 amino acid sequence. The percentage overlap between two repertoires was calculated by dividing the number of shared unique clonotypes by the size of the smaller repertoire. RTK rarefaction, the Chao1 estimator, and Recon v2.1 estimates of unobserved clonotypes were used to assess repertoire richness. For all TCRbeta clonotypes obtained by the gDNA method from several donors, generation probabilities were computed with OLGA. TCRdb retrieved this table from immuneACCESS and kept in-frame rearrangements only. Not all clones are present; in checked studies, unresolved V genes account for under half, and no reason is known for the remainder. From that table come the V and J calls and clone size; the DNA was used to work out D and trimming. The sample table records 2 million to 2.5 million clones; over 85% of these occur just once. The ten biggest clones cover around 1.1% of the sample.

The rearranged chain carries TRBV27 and TRBJ1-1; TRBD1 is perhaps the D gene, given 6 matching bases. The source of this sequence is a man younger than 30 in good health. Sequenced material: naive CD8+ T cells sorted from blood. The cell subset or site tag for this specimen amounts to: CD45RA+CCR7+. The base sequence is TGTGCCAGCAGTTTAAGGGGGGAGGACACTGAAGCTTTCTTT. Its translation is CASSLRGEDTEAFF.